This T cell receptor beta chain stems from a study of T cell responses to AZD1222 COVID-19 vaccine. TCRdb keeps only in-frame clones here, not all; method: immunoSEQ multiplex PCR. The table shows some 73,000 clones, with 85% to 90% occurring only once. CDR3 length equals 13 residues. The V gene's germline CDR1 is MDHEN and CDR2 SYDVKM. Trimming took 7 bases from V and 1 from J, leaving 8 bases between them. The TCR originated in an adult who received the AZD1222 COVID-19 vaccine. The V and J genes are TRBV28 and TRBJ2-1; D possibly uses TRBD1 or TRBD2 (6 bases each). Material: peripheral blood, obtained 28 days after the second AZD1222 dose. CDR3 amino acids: CASKGGSYNEQFF. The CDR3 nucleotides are TGTGCCAGCAAGGGGGGATCCTACAATGAGCAGTTCTTC.